This entry features one T cell receptor (beta chain) sequence. Its antigen is still unknown. This specimen belongs to a study of shared clonotypes between healthy human individuals. Study-level findings and limits: When compared with the clonotypes that were shared by all four sorted-subset donors, the non-shared clonotypes turned out to have lower generation probabilities.

CD8 cells classed as naive were CD45RO-negative and positively selected for CCR7, excluding terminally differentiated effector memory CD45RA+ cells. As processed by the authors: Filtering differed for immunoSEQ, which gave only junction sequences without quality scores. Data came from immunoSEQ multiplex PCR; TCRdb stores just in-frame clones and leaves some out. V and J calls and clone size are as listed in that table; D and trimming were resolved from the DNA. The data hold 1.5 million to 2.5 million clones, with 85% to 95% observed a single time. The CDR3 sequence is 15 residues long. Germline assignment: CDR1 MDHEN and CDR2 SYDVKM. The V end lost 3 bases, the J end lost 3 bases, and 14 bases lay between the germline ends.

This receptor was obtained from a man aged 18 to 30 in good health. This rearrangement joins TRBV28 to TRBJ1-1; D remains unclear. Material for sequencing was naive CD8+ T cells sorted from blood. The CDR3 is CASSFKWGIHTEAFF. The DNA for the CDR3 is TGTGCCAGCAGTTTTAAGTGGGGTATTCACACTGAAGCTTTCTTT.